This note documents a single T cell receptor beta chain sequence. Then a second PCR, running about 6 to 11 cycles, was carried out with a sample-barcoded 5' primer and a J-beta primer mix. TCRdb re-derived calls from the 5' RACE reads in MiXCR, one entry per CDR3 protein. The sample contains approximately 810,000 distinct CDR3 sequences, under 40% of which appear only once. This sample is drawn from a study of blood T cells in healthy people across ages. About the research overall: Template switching captured about one barcoded beta molecule per two T cells.

The CDR3 contains 14 residues. The germline gives CDR1 MNHEY, CDR2 SVGEGT. V was shortened by 0 bases and J by 4 bases, with 10 bases between the two germline ends. The sequencing sample was made of blood. This chain connects TRBV6-2 or TRBV6-3 to TRBJ2-7; no reliable D call. The source is a man between 18 and 35 years old in good health. Written as DNA, the CDR3 is TGTGCCAGCAGTTACTCGGTTTTTACATACGAGCAGTACTTC. Translation gives CASSYSVFTYEQYF.